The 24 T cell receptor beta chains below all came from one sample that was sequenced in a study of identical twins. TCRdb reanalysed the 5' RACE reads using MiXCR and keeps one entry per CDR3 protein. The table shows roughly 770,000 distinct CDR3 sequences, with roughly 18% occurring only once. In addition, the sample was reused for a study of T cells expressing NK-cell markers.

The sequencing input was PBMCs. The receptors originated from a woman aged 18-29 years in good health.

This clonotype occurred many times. For the CDR3, the DNA is TGTGCCAGCAGCCAAAGGGATCAGCCCCAGCATTTT. This gives the protein CASSQRDQPQHF. The chain is built from TRBV3-1 and TRBJ1-5, with D unclear. Germline V gene data show CDR1 as LGHDT and CDR2 as YNNKEL (reference sequence). V lost 2 bases to trimming and J lost 5 bases, with 4 bases between them. The CDR3 contains 12 residues.

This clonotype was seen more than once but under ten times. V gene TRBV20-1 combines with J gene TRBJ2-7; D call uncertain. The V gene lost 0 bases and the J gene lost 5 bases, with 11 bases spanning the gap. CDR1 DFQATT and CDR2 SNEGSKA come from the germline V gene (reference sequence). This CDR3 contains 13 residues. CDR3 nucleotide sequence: TGCAGTGCTAGAGAGGGAAGGGCACACGAGCAGTACTTC. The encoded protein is CSAREGRAHEQYF.

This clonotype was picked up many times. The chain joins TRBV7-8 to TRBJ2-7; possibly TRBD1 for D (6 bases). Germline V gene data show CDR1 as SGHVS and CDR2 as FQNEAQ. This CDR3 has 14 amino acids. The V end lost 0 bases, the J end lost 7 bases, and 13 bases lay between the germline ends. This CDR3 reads CASSLAGGYEEQYF. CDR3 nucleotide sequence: TGTGCCAGCAGCTTAGCAGGGGGTTACGAGGAGCAGTACTTC.

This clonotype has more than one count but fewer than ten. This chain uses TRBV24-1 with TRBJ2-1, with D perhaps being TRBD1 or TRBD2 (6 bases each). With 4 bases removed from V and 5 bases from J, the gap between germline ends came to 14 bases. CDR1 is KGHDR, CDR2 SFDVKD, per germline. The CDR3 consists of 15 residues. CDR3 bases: TGTGCCACCAGTGAGGCGGGACACCTTCACAATGAGCAGTTCTTC. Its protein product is CATSEAGHLHNEQFF.

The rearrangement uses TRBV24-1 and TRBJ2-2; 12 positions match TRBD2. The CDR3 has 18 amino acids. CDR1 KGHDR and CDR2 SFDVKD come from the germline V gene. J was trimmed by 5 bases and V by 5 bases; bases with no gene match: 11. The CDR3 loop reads CATSGRDGGLAGTGELFF. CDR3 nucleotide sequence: TGTGCCACCAGTGGACGGGACGGAGGACTAGCGGGGACCGGGGAGCTGTTTTTT.

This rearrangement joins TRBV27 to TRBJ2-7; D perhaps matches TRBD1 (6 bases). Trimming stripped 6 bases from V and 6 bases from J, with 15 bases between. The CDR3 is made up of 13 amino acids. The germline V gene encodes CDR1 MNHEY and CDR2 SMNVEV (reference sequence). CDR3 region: CASRAQGSVEQYF. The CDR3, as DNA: TGTGCCAGCAGGGCCCAGGGGTCTGTCGAGCAGTACTTC.

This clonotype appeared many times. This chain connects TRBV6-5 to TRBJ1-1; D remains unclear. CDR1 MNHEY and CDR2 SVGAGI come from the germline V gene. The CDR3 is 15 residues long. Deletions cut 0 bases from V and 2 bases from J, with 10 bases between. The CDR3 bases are TGTGCCAGCAGTTACTCGATAAGTTTAAACACTGAAGCTTTCTTT. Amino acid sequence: CASSYSISLNTEAFF.

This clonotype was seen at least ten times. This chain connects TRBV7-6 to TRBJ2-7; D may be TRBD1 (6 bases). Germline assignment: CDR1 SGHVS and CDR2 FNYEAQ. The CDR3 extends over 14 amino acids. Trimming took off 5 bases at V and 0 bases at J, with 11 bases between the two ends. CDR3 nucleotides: TGTGCCAGCAGCCCCCGGACAGCCTCCTACGAGCAGTACTTC. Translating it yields CASSPRTASYEQYF.

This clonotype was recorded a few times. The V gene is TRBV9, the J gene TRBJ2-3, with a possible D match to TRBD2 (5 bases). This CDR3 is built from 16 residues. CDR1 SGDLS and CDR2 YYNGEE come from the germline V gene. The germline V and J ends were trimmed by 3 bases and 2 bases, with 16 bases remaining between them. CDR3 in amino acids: CASSGRRGEFTDTQYF. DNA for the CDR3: TGTGCCAGCAGCGGCCGCCGGGGTGAGTTCACAGATACGCAGTATTTT.

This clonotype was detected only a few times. CDR3 region: CASSEWGSRAFF. Here the CDR3 DNA reads TGTGCCAGCAGTGAGTGGGGGTCGAGAGCTTTCTTT. The rearrangement uses TRBV6-1 and TRBJ1-1; the D gene is possibly TRBD1 (5 bases). The CDR3 sequence is 12 residues long. Germline CDR1 MNHNS, CDR2 SASEGT. Deletions cut 3 bases from V and 10 bases from J, with 12 bases between.

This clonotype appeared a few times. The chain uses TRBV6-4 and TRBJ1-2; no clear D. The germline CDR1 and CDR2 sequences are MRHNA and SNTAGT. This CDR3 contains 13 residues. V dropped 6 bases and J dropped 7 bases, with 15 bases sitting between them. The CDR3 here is CASRETSVSGYTF. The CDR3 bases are TGTGCCAGCAGAGAGACGAGCGTGAGTGGCTACACCTTC.

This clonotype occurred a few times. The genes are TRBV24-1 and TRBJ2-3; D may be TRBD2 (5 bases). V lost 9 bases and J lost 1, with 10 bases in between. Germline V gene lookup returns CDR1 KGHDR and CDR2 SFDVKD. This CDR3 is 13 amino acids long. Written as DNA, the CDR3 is TGTGCCACCGAGGAGGCGGGCACAGATACGCAGTATTTT. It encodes CATEEAGTDTQYF.

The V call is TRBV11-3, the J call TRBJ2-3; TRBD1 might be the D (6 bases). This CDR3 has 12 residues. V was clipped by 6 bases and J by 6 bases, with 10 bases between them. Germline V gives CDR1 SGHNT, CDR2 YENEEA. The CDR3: CASRARGDTQYF. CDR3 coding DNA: TGTGCCAGCAGGGCTAGGGGGGATACGCAGTATTTT.

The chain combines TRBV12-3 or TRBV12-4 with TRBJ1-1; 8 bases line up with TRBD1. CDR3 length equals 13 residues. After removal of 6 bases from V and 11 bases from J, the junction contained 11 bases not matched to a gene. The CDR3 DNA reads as TGTGCCAGCAGCCTGGACAGGGCACCCGGGGCTTTCTTT. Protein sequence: CASSLDRAPGAFF.

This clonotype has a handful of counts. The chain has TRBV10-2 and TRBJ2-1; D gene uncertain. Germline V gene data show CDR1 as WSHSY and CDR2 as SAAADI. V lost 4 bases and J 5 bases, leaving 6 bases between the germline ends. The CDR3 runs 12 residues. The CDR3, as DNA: TGCGCCAGCAGTGGTTCAGACAATGAGCAGTTCTTC. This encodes CASSGSDNEQFF.

CDR3 loop: CASSLEGAVSETQYF. CDR3 bases: TGCGCCAGCAGCTTAGAGGGGGCGGTTTCAGAGACCCAGTACTTC. The chain uses TRBV5-1 and TRBJ2-5; 7 nucleotides line up with TRBD1. This CDR3 has 15 amino acids. Germline V gene lookup returns CDR1 SGHRS and CDR2 YFSETQ. The J segment lost 4 bases and the V segment lost 2 bases, leaving 8 bases of the junction unmatched. Looking up the rest from reference TRBV5-1 and TRBJ2-5 gives the full variable domain: KAGVTQTPRYLIKTRGQQVTLSCSPISGHRSVSWYQQTPGQGLQFLFEYFSETQRNKGNFPGRFSGRQFSNSRSEMNVSTLELGDSALYLCASSLEGAVSETQYFGPGTRLLVL.

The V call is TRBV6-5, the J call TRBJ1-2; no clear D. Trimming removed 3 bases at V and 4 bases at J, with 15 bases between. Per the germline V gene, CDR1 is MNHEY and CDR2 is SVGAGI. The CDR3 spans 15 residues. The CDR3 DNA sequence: TGTGCCAGCAGTTATGGCATGCACAGCCTCTATGGCTACACCTTC. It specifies CASSYGMHSLYGYTF.

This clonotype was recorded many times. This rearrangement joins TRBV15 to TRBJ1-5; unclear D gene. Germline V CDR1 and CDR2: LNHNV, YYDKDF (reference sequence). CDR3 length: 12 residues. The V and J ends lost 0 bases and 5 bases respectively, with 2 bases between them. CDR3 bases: TGTGCCACCAGCAGAGATGATCAGCCCCAGCATTTT. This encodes CATSRDDQPQHF.

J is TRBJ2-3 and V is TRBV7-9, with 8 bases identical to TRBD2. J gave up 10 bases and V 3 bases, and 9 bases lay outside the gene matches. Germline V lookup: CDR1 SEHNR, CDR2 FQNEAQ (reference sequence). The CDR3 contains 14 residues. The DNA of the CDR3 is TGTGCCAGCAGCTTGAGTAGCGGGACCCCTTCGCAGTATTTT. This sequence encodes CASSLSSGTPSQYF.

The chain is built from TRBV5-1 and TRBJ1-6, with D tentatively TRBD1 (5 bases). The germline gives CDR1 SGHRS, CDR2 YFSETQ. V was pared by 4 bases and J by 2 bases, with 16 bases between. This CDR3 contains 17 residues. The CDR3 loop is CASSLGTAGTYNSPLHF. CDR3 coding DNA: TGCGCCAGCAGCCTCGGGACGGCTGGGACCTATAATTCACCCCTCCACTTT.

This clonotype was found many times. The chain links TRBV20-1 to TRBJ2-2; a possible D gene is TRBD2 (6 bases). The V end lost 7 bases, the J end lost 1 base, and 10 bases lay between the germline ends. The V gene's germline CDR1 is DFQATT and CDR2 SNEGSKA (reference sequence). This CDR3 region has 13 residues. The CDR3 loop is CSGGGVNTGELFF. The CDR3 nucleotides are TGCAGTGGAGGAGGGGTGAACACCGGGGAGCTGTTTTTT.

The CDR3 loop is CASSYAHAEAFF. CDR3 sequence (DNA): TGTGCCAGCAGTTACGCCCACGCTGAAGCTTTCTTT. V gene TRBV12-3 or TRBV12-4 combines with J gene TRBJ1-1; no clear D. Trimming took off 4 bases at V and 6 bases at J, with 9 bases between the two ends. The CDR3 totals 12 residues.

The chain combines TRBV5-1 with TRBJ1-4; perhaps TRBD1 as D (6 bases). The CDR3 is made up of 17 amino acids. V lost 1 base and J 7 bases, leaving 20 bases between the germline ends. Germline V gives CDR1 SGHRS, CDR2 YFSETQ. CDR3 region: CASSLSRGGGLSEKLFF. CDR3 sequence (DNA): TGCGCCAGCAGCTTGAGTAGAGGAGGGGGGTTGAGTGAAAAACTGTTTTTT. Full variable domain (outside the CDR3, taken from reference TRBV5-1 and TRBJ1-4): KAGVTQTPRYLIKTRGQQVTLSCSPISGHRSVSWYQQTPGQGLQFLFEYFSETQRNKGNFPGRFSGRQFSNSRSEMNVSTLELGDSALYLCASSLSRGGGLSEKLFFGSGTQLSVL.

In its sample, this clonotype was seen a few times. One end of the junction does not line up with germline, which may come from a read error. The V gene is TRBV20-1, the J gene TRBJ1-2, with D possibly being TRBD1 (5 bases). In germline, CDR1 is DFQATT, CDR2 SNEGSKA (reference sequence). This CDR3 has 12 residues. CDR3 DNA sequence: TGCAGTGCTGGAGACCAGGGCTATGGCTACACCTTC. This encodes CSAGDQGYGYTF.